One sample yielded the 19 T cell receptor beta chains listed below, sequenced in a study of shared clonotypes between healthy human individuals. Profiling relied on immunoSEQ multiplex PCR, and the TCRdb table lists in-frame clones only, not all of them. The data contain roughly 2.1 million clones, about 93% of them singletons. Terminally differentiated effector memory CD45RA+ cells were excluded from the naive CD8 cells, which were CD45RO-negative and positively selected for CCR7. The sequencing input was naive CD8+ T cells from PBMCs. The source is a man aged 18 to 30 in good health. Some clones in this sample may be carry-over from other donors' samples.

About this clone itself: The sample holds other DNA sequences that translate to the same CDR3. V is TRBV7-9 and J is TRBJ2-5; D ambiguous. The V end was cut by 1 base, the J end by 1 base, with 7 bases between. The CDR3 is 14 residues long. The V gene's germline CDR1 is SEHNR and CDR2 FQNEAQ (reference sequence). CDR3 coding DNA: TGTGCCAGCAGCTTAGGAGGCACCCAAGAGACCCAGTACTTC. It codes for CASSLGGTQETQYF.

A single count supports this clone. The sample contains more than one DNA sequence encoding this CDR3. The chain uses TRBV28 and TRBJ1-5; 7 bases agree with TRBD1. V shed 6 bases, J shed 0 bases, and the junction held 5 bases outside the gene matches. CDR1 MDHEN and CDR2 SYDVKM come from the germline V gene. The CDR3 has 15 amino acids. This chain's CDR3 is CASSRTGDSNQPQHF. The CDR3 DNA sequence: TGTGCCAGCAGCCGGACAGGAGATAGCAATCAGCCCCAGCATTTT.

The chain is built from TRBV5-1 and TRBJ2-7; 8 positions agree with TRBD1. The CDR3 has 14 amino acids. CDR1 is SGHRS and CDR2 is YFSETQ in the germline V gene. Trimming took 0 bases from V and 5 from J; bases not matched to a gene: 4. CDR3: CASSLGTGYHEQYF. The CDR3 nucleotides read TGCGCCAGCAGCTTGGGGACAGGGTACCACGAGCAGTACTTC.

The chain combines TRBV7-9 with TRBJ2-3, with TRBD2 matching 10 bases. The CDR3 covers 16 residues. V lost 2 bases and J lost 4; bases outside the gene matches: 6. Germline values: CDR1 SEHNR, CDR2 FQNEAQ (reference sequence). The CDR3 DNA reads TGTGCCAGCAGCTTACTCCTAGCGGGAGTACCAGATACGCAGTATTTT. Translation: CASSLLLAGVPDTQYF. Supplemented by reference TRBV7-9 and TRBJ2-3, the full variable domain reads DTGVSQNPRHKITKRGQNVTFRCDPISEHNRLYWYRQTLGQGPEFLTYFQNEAQLEKSRLLSDRFSAERPKGSFSTLEIQRTEQGDSAMYLCASSLLLAGVPDTQYFGPGTRLTVL.

This rearrangement joins TRBV28 to TRBJ2-1; no firm D call. There are 13 residues in the CDR3. V lost 1 base to trimming and J lost 8 bases, with 9 bases between them. Germline V CDR1 and CDR2: MDHEN, SYDVKM. The CDR3 nucleotides are TGTGCCAGCAGTTTATCCCCCCCGGATGAGCAGTTCTTC. Translating it yields CASSLSPPDEQFF.

V usage is TRBV4-3 and J usage is TRBJ2-3, with D possibly being TRBD2 (6 bases). This CDR3 is built from 16 residues. Germline lookup yields CDR1 LGHNA and CDR2 YSLEER. The V end lost 1 base, the J end lost 6 bases, and 17 bases lay between the germline ends. The CDR3 nucleotides read TGCGCCAGCAGCCAAGGATCCACGGGAGTACGGGATACGCAGTATTTT. Encoded protein: CASSQGSTGVRDTQYF.

With respect to this clone: Other DNA sequences in this sample translate to the same CDR3. The chain has TRBV19 and TRBJ1-1, with D tentatively TRBD1 (6 bases). Germline V CDR1 and CDR2: LNHDA, SQIVND (reference sequence). This CDR3 is built from 12 residues. V was clipped by 6 bases and J by 3 bases, with 8 bases between them. CDR3 DNA sequence: TGTGCCAGTAGCTACAGGGACACTGAAGCTTTCTTT. It codes for CASSYRDTEAFF.

This rearrangement joins TRBV11-2 to TRBJ1-2; 9 bases match TRBD1. V lost 5 bases, J lost 6 bases, and 7 bases stayed unmatched. CDR1 is SGHAT and CDR2 is FQNNGV in the germline V gene. This CDR3 spans 14 amino acids. CDR3 residues: CASSRIRDRDGYTF. In DNA form, the CDR3 reads TGTGCCAGCAGCCGTATCCGGGACAGGGATGGCTACACCTTC.

The gene calls are TRBV5-5 and TRBJ1-1; 7 bases agree with TRBD1. The CDR3 consists of 14 residues. Germline-derived CDR1 and CDR2 are SGHKS and YYEKEE (reference sequence). The trim removed 2 bases at V and 5 bases at J, leaving 6 bases unmatched. The CDR3 bases are TGTGCCAGCAGCTTACAGGGGCTTCGGACTGAAGCTTTCTTT. This gives the protein CASSLQGLRTEAFF.

The chain uses TRBV7-9 and TRBJ2-7; a weak D match, TRBD1 (5 bases). The CDR3 contains 12 residues. The germline CDR1 and CDR2 sequences are SEHNR and FQNEAQ (reference sequence). V gave up 1 base and J gave up 7 bases, with 8 bases separating them. Here the CDR3 reads CASSLGGQEQYF. CDR3 nucleotides: TGTGCCAGCAGCTTAGGGGGCCAAGAGCAGTACTTC.

V usage is TRBV4-1 and J usage is TRBJ2-1, with 12 nucleotides matching TRBD2. There are 18 residues in the CDR3. From germline, CDR1 is MGHRA and CDR2 YSYEKL. Unmatched junction bases numbered 9, after V lost 3 bases and J lost 3 bases. Here the CDR3 reads CASSQASRTSGIYNEQFF. CDR3 nucleotides: TGCGCCAGCAGCCAGGCCAGTCGGACTAGCGGGATCTACAATGAGCAGTTCTTC.

Concerning this clone: Different DNA sequences within this sample yield the same CDR3. The genes are TRBV19 and TRBJ1-5; unclear D gene. V lost 3 bases and J lost 0, with 6 bases in between. This CDR3 spans 14 amino acids. Looked up from germline, CDR1 is LNHDA and CDR2 is SQIVND (reference sequence). CDR3 DNA sequence: TGTGCCAGTAGTATGGGAGTTAGCAATCAGCCCCAGCATTTT. Its protein product is CASSMGVSNQPQHF.

The chain carries TRBV7-2 and TRBJ2-3; D unresolved. The V gene lost 5 bases and the J gene lost 1 base, with 10 bases spanning the gap. Germline assignment: CDR1 SGHTA and CDR2 FQGNSA. The CDR3 extends over 14 amino acids. The CDR3 protein is CASSLPGGTDTQYF. The CDR3 DNA reads as TGTGCCAGCAGCCTTCCTGGGGGCACAGATACGCAGTATTTT. The full variable domain, with the rest looked up from reference TRBV7-2 and TRBJ2-3, is GAGVSQSPSNKVTEKGKDVELRCDPISGHTALYWYRQSLGQGLEFLIYFQGNSAPDKSGLPSDRFSAERTGGSVSTLTIQRTQQEDSAVYLCASSLPGGTDTQYFGPGTRLTVL.

Concerning this clone: The same CDR3 is also encoded by other DNA sequences in this sample. V and J are TRBV4-1 and TRBJ1-1, with a possible D match to TRBD1 (6 bases). Germline values: CDR1 MGHRA, CDR2 YSYEKL. This CDR3 comprises 14 residues. With 2 bases removed from V and 1 base from J, the gap between germline ends came to 8 bases. DNA of the CDR3: TGCGCCAGCAGCCAAAGGACAGCGAACACTGAAGCTTTCTTT. It specifies CASSQRTANTEAFF.

This rearrangement joins TRBV2 to TRBJ2-7, with D perhaps matching TRBD1 (6 bases). CDR1 is SNHLY and CDR2 is FYNNEI in the germline V gene. The CDR3 is made up of 15 amino acids. V lost 4 bases and J 2 bases, leaving 15 bases between the germline ends. CDR3 in DNA: TGTGCCAGCAGTGTCACGGACAGTACTACCTACGAGCAGTACTTC. It translates to CASSVTDSTTYEQYF.

The V gene is TRBV7-9, the J gene TRBJ2-7; D may correspond to TRBD1 or TRBD2 (7 bases each). From germline, CDR1 is SEHNR and CDR2 FQNEAQ (reference sequence). Trimming took off 8 bases at V and 5 bases at J, with 22 bases between the two ends. The CDR3 totals 15 residues. CDR3 DNA: TGTGCCAGCTCCGGCTCAGGGGGAGGGGACCACGAGCAGTACTTC. Protein: CASSGSGGGDHEQYF.

V and J are TRBV27 and TRBJ2-4; perhaps TRBD1 as D (6 bases). This CDR3 has 16 amino acids. Trimming shortened V by 2 bases and J by 0 bases, and 11 bases separated the two germline ends. CDR1 and CDR2 (germline): MNHEY, SMNVEV (reference sequence). The CDR3 here is CASSLGPRGAKNIQYF. The CDR3 DNA is TGTGCCAGCAGTTTAGGGCCCAGGGGAGCCAAAAACATTCAGTACTTC.

The chain has TRBV7-2 and TRBJ2-2; perhaps TRBD2 as D (6 bases). The V gene's germline CDR1 is SGHTA and CDR2 FQGNSA. V was cut by 0 bases and J by 4 bases, with 6 bases left in between. The CDR3 extends over 14 amino acids. CDR3 nucleotides: TGTGCCAGCAGCTTAGCGGGGGGCACCGGGGAGCTGTTTTTT. It specifies CASSLAGGTGELFF.

This chain joins TRBV28 and TRBJ2-4, with D tentatively TRBD1 (5 bases). This CDR3 comprises 16 residues. From germline, CDR1 is MDHEN and CDR2 SYDVKM. V lost 6 bases and J 0 bases, leaving 15 bases between the germline ends. The CDR3 DNA reads TGTGCCAGCAGCTTGACAGTGGGGATAGCCAAAAACATTCAGTACTTC. Translating it yields CASSLTVGIAKNIQYF.